This T cell receptor beta chain was captured in a study of T cell responses to AZD1222 COVID-19 vaccine. The wider study: Second-dose intervals of approximately 4 or approximately 12 weeks were pooled.

Sequencing used immunoSEQ multiplex PCR; TCRdb keeps in-frame clones, though not all of them. The repertoire holds 60,000 to 65,000 clones, with about four fifths as singletons. CDR1 is MNHEY and CDR2 is SVGAGI in the germline V gene. V was trimmed by 8 bases and J by 5 bases, leaving 12 bases between them. The CDR3 has 12 residues. Worth noting for this clone: Its antigen is not known.

Notes on the study in general: Spike as a whole was targeted by vaccine-associated CD4 TCRs, dominant at 160-218 and 743-854. Repertoires were sampled only after the peak T cell response. Two doses of AZD1222 preceded a rise in Spike-specific TCR breadth and depth.

This sequence was found in an adult in good health. V gene TRBV6-5 combines with J gene TRBJ1-2; D is uncertain. Material: peripheral blood, obtained on day 0 of AZD1222 vaccination. CDR3 amino acids: CASRRDRYGYTF. In DNA, the CDR3 is TGTGCCAGCCGTCGGGATCGGTATGGCTACACCTTC.